This T cell receptor beta chain is from a study of beta chain features in type 1 diabetes. Expressed TCRB transcripts were sequenced because the entire RNA isolate underwent reverse transcription. Only in-frame clones appear in the TCRdb table, and some are missing; sequencing was by immunoSEQ multiplex PCR. This sample has some 100,000 clones, with around 40% found just once. The V and J ends lost 4 bases and 0 bases respectively, with 8 bases between them. CDR1 is SGHRS and CDR2 is YFSETQ in the germline V gene. The CDR3 spans 14 residues. The origin of this receptor is a woman between 18 and 29 years old in good health. Sequenced: stem cell memory CD4+ T cells from blood. The rearrangement joins TRBV5-1 to TRBJ2-1, with D possibly TRBD2 on 5 matching bases. The CDR3, as DNA: TGCGCCAGCAGCGAGGGCGCCTCCTACAATGAGCAGTTCTTC. Translated, it gives CASSEGASYNEQFF.